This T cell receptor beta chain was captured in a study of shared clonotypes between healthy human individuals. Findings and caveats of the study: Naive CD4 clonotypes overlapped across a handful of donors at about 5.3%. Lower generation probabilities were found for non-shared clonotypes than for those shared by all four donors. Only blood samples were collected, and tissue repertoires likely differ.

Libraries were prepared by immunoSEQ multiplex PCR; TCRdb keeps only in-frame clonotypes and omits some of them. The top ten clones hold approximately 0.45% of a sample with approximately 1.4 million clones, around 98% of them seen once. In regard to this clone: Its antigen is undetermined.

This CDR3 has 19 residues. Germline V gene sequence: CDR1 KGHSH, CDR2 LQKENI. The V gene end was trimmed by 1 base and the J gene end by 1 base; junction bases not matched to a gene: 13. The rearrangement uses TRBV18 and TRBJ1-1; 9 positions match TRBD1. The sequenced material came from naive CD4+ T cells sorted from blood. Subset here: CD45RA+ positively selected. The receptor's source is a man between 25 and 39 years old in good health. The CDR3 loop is CASSPQQLRDRASNTEAFF. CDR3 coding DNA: TGTGCCAGCTCACCACAGCAGCTCCGGGACAGGGCTTCGAACACTGAAGCTTTCTTT.